What follows are 19 T cell receptor beta chains derived from one specimen sequenced in a study of blood T cell repertoires in COVID-19. Some clones are missing from TCRdb's copy, which holds only in-frame ones; the method was immunoSEQ multiplex PCR. Here the sample spans approximately 90,000 clones, about 88% being singletons. The sequenced sample consisted of peripheral blood. These receptors were obtained from a woman older than 75 with acute or convalescent COVID-19.

This chain uses TRBV7-3 with TRBJ1-6; 7 bases fit TRBD1. Germline CDR1 SGHTA, CDR2 FQGTGA. J was trimmed by 4 bases and V by 4 bases; bases with no gene match: 4. There are 15 residues in the CDR3. This CDR3 reads CASSSKTGYNSPLHF. Written as DNA, the CDR3 is TGTGCCAGCAGCTCTAAGACAGGGTATAATTCACCCCTCCACTTT.

The chain joins TRBV19 to TRBJ1-1, with D possibly matching TRBD1 (5 bases). Trimming stripped 8 bases from V and 1 base from J, with 17 bases between. CDR1 and CDR2 (germline): LNHDA, SQIVND (reference sequence). The CDR3 length is 15 residues. CDR3: CASALGALGNTEAFF. The DNA of the CDR3 is TGTGCCAGTGCGTTAGGGGCATTGGGGAACACTGAAGCTTTCTTT.

The chain couples TRBV9 to TRBJ1-1; D uncertain. The V gene's germline CDR1 is SGDLS and CDR2 YYNGEE. Between the trimmed V and J ends, which lost 0 bases and 2 bases, there was a span of 8 bases. The CDR3 has 14 amino acids. The CDR3 protein is CASSVANSNTEAFF. The CDR3, as DNA: TGTGCCAGCAGCGTAGCTAACAGTAACACTGAAGCTTTCTTT. The whole variable domain, remainder taken from reference TRBV9 and TRBJ1-1, is DSGVTQTPKHLITATGQRVTLRCSPRSGDLSVYWYQQSLDQGLQFLIQYYNGEERAKGNILERFSAQQFPDLHSELNLSSLELGDSALYFCASSVANSNTEAFFGQGTRLTVV.

The gene calls are TRBV6-1 and TRBJ1-5; D is undetermined. Deletions cut 0 bases from V and 4 bases from J, with 7 bases between. CDR1 and CDR2 from the germline V gene are MNHNS and SASEGT. The CDR3 runs 14 residues. CDR3 protein: CASSEALRNQPQHF. The CDR3 coding sequence is TGTGCCAGCAGTGAAGCGCTTCGGAATCAGCCCCAGCATTTT.

The V call is TRBV9, the J call TRBJ2-1, with 9 positions matching TRBD2. Per the germline V gene, CDR1 is SGDLS and CDR2 is YYNGEE. This CDR3 is built from 16 residues. After removal of 2 bases from V and 10 bases from J, the junction contained 13 bases not matched to a gene. CDR3 in amino acids: CASSVALSRGGREQFF. The CDR3 bases are TGTGCCAGCAGCGTGGCCCTTTCGCGGGGGGGGCGAGAGCAGTTCTTC.

The sample holds one count of this clone. The chain employs TRBV18 and TRBJ2-4, with 9 bases aligning to TRBD1. CDR1 and CDR2 (germline): KGHSH, LQKENI. The CDR3 runs to 14 residues. The V and J ends lost 2 bases and 4 bases, in that order; junction bases with no gene match: 0. The CDR3: CASSPGQGKNIQYF. CDR3 nucleotides: TGTGCCAGCTCACCAGGACAGGGGAAAAACATTCAGTACTTC.

The chain is built from TRBV2 and TRBJ2-1; the match to TRBD1 covers 7 bases. Germline CDR1 reads SNHLY; CDR2 reads FYNNEI. The CDR3 has 13 residues. V shed 4 bases and J 5 bases; nucleotides not matched to a gene: 2. CDR3 residues: CASSATGNNEQFF. The CDR3 nucleotides are TGTGCCAGCAGTGCGACAGGGAACAATGAGCAGTTCTTC.

The chain couples TRBV9 to TRBJ1-2, with D uncertain. Germline CDR1 is SGDLS and CDR2 is YYNGEE. Trimming took off 0 bases at V and 1 base at J, with 10 bases between the two ends. The CDR3 extends over 15 amino acids. The CDR3 DNA follows: TGTGCCAGCAGCGTAGAAGCAAGGAGTAACTATGGCTACACCTTC. This encodes CASSVEARSNYGYTF.

The V and J genes are TRBV5-5 and TRBJ2-7; 10 nucleotides match TRBD2. Germline V CDR1 and CDR2: SGHKS, YYEKEE (reference sequence). The junction had 7 bases not matched to a gene; V was cut back by 0 bases and J by 7 bases. The CDR3 is 15 residues long. CDR3 coding DNA: TGTGCCAGCAGCTTGGTAGCGGGGGGCTGGGGAGAGCAGTACTTC. Its translation: CASSLVAGGWGEQYF.

The chain couples TRBV5-5 to TRBJ2-7, with 7 bases fitting TRBD2. Unmatched junction bases numbered 21, after V lost 4 bases and J lost 2 bases. The CDR3 is 19 residues long. Germline lookup yields CDR1 SGHKS and CDR2 YYEKEE (reference sequence). The CDR3 protein is CASSRGDVIRPASTYEQYF. In DNA form, the CDR3 reads TGTGCCAGCAGCCGGGGGGATGTCATTCGGCCGGCTTCAACCTACGAGCAGTACTTC.

J is TRBJ1-5 and V is TRBV4-2; D is undetermined. Trimming cost V 0 bases and J 6 bases, with 3 bases left between them. This CDR3 spans 12 amino acids. Germline CDR1 is LGHNA and CDR2 is YNFKEQ. CDR3 in amino acids: CASSQDSQPQHF. In DNA, the CDR3 is TGTGCCAGCAGCCAAGATAGTCAGCCCCAGCATTTT.

The chain is built from TRBV11-1 and TRBJ2-5; possibly TRBD1 for D (6 bases). Trimming stripped 3 bases from V and 0 bases from J, with 11 bases between. The germline CDR1 and CDR2 sequences are SGHAT and FQDESV (reference sequence). This CDR3 contains 15 residues. CDR3 nucleotides: TGTGCCAGCAGCTTCCACGGGACACACCAAGAGACCCAGTACTTC. It yields the protein CASSFHGTHQETQYF.

V and J are TRBV5-1 and TRBJ1-5; TRBD1 matches at 8 bases. Looked up from germline, CDR1 is SGHRS and CDR2 is YFSETQ. The CDR3 runs to 15 residues. Trimming removed 4 bases from V and 8 bases from J; junction bases left unmatched: 11. CDR3 region: CASSPGGQGEEPQHF. In DNA, the CDR3 is TGCGCCAGCAGCCCGGGCGGACAGGGTGAGGAGCCCCAGCATTTT.

The J gene is TRBJ1-2, the V gene TRBV18; 8 bases are a match to TRBD1. V lost 2 bases to trimming and J lost 6 bases; unmatched junction nucleotides: 5. There are 14 residues in the CDR3. Germline assignment: CDR1 KGHSH and CDR2 LQKENI. DNA of the CDR3: TGTGCCAGCTCACCAGCAGGGGGACAGGATGGCTACACCTTC. This gives the protein CASSPAGGQDGYTF.

This clone was recorded once. The chain links TRBV7-8 to TRBJ1-1; 8 bases align to TRBD1. CDR1 and CDR2 (germline): SGHVS, FQNEAQ. V dropped 5 bases and J dropped 1; count of bases not matched to a gene: 6. The length of the CDR3 is 15 residues. The CDR3 nucleotides read TGTGCCAGCAGCCCCCAGGGGGCGAAGAACACTGAAGCTTTCTTT. Amino acid sequence: CASSPQGAKNTEAFF. Supplemented by reference TRBV7-8 and TRBJ1-1, the full variable domain reads GAGVSQSPRYKVAKRGQDVALRCDPISGHVSLFWYQQALGQGPEFLTYFQNEAQLDKSGLPSDRFFAERPEGSVSTLKIQRTQQEDSAVYLCASSPQGAKNTEAFFGQGTRLTVV.

The chain uses TRBV27 and TRBJ1-5; D possibly corresponds to TRBD1 (6 bases). The CDR3 runs to 13 residues. Germline values: CDR1 MNHEY, CDR2 SMNVEV (reference sequence). V dropped 5 bases and J dropped 7 bases, with 12 bases sitting between them. CDR3 nucleotides: TGTGCCAGCAGTCCGCAGGGGTACCAGCCCCAGCATTTT. This sequence encodes CASSPQGYQPQHF.

The chain combines TRBV6-5 with TRBJ2-5; 10 bases map to TRBD2. The V gene's germline CDR1 is MNHEY and CDR2 SVGAGI. V gave up 2 bases and J gave up 3 bases; unmatched junction bases: 6. The CDR3 is 16 amino acids. The CDR3 coding sequence is TGTGCCAGCAGTTACCTTGGTCTAGCGGGGGAAGAGACCCAGTACTTC. Amino acids: CASSYLGLAGEETQYF.

The rearrangement joins TRBV7-8 to TRBJ2-1, with 7 bases fitting TRBD1. Trimming cost V 5 bases and J 3 bases; bases outside gene matches: 13. Looked up from germline, CDR1 is SGHVS and CDR2 is FQNEAQ. The CDR3 covers 17 residues. Written as DNA, the CDR3 is TGTGCCAGCAGCCGCACCATCCGGGACAGACTCTACAATGAGCAGTTCTTC. Its translation is CASSRTIRDRLYNEQFF.

This chain joins TRBV5-1 and TRBJ2-3, with D possibly TRBD2 on 5 matching bases. Germline-derived CDR1 and CDR2 are SGHRS and YFSETQ. This CDR3 region has 13 residues. The ends were cut back, 4 bases at V and 4 bases at J, with 10 bases in the middle. CDR3 in DNA: TGCGCCAGCAGCGACGGACTGTCAGATACGCAGTATTTT. It codes for CASSDGLSDTQYF.